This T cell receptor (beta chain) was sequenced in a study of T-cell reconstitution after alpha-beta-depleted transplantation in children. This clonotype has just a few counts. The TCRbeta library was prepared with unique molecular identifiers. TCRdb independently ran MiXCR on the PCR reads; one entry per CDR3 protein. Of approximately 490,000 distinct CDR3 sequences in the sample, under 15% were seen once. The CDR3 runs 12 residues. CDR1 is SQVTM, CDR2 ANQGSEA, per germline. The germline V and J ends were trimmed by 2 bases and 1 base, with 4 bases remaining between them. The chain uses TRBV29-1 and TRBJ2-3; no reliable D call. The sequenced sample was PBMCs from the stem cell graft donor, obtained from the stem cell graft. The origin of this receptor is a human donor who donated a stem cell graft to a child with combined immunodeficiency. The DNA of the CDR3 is TGCAGCGTTGAACCACGCACAGATACGCAGTATTTT. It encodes CSVEPRTDTQYF.